Here is one T cell receptor (beta chain) with its context. The target antigen is unknown. This entry comes from a study of shared clonotypes between healthy human individuals. Study-wide results and caveats: Clonotype sharing among donors likely depends on sequencing depth.

The assay used deep level. Unsorted PBMC contributed roughly 300 ng DNA, about 30,000 T cell genomes, to each replicate PCR. Only in-frame clones appear in the TCRdb table, and some are missing; sequencing was by immunoSEQ multiplex PCR. This sample has a few hundred thousand clones, with around 78% found just once. The V and J ends lost 0 bases and 5 bases, in that order; junction bases with no gene match: 6. The CDR3 length is 16 residues. Per the germline V gene, CDR1 is SGHRS and CDR2 is YFSETQ. Sequenced: PBMCs. The sequence came from a woman between 35 and 50 years old in good health. Some clones in this sample may be carry-over from other donors' samples. The chain employs TRBV5-1 and TRBJ2-7, with TRBD1 matching over 12 bases. CDR3 amino acids: CASSLGAGQGADEQYF. The DNA for the CDR3 is TGCGCCAGCAGCTTGGGAGCGGGACAGGGGGCCGACGAGCAGTACTTC.